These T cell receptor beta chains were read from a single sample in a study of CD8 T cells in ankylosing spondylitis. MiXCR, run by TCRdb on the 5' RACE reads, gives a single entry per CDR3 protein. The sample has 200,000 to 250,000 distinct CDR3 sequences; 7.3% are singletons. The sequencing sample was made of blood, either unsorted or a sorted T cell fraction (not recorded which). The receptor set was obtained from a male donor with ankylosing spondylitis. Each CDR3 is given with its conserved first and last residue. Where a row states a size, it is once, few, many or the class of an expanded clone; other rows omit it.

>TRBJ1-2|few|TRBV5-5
CASSLAPTGSGEGYTF
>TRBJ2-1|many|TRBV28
CASMRPPEQFF
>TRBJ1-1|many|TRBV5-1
CASSLVSKSVNTEAFF
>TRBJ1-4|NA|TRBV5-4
CASSWGTAATNEKLFF
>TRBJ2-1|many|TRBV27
CASSLGDIEFF
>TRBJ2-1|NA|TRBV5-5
CASSRAGLPAHEQFF
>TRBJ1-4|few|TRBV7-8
CASSLGQGSTNEKLFF
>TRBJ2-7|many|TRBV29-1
CSVDGTGEYEQYF
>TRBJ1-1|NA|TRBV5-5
CASSFRYRRMDTEAFF
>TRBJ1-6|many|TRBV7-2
CASSPAGTGGSPLHF
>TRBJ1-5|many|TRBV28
CASSFRRGINQPQHF
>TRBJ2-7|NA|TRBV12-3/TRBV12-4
CASSRRQGLHEQYF
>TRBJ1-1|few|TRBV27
CASSLSGTVNTEAFF
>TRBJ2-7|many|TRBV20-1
CSAEREIASYEQYF
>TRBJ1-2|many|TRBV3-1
CASRKTQGRGYYGYTF
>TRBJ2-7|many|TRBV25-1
CASRKDLSYEQYF
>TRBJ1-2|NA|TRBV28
CASSPTEGTNYGYTF
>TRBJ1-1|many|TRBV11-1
CASSSWDRGKREAFF
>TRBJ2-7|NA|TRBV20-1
CSALGQTSYEQYF
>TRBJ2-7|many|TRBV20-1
CSVRLAGGYEQYF
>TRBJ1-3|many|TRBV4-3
CASSQDGRLSGNTIYF
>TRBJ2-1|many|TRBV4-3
CASSHLDRAHNEQFF
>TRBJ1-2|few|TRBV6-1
CASSDINYGYTF
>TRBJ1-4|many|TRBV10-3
CAISDKGAHEKLFF
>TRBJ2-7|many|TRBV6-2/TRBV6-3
CASSYNRRSYEQYF
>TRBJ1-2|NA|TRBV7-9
CASSHTPDSYGYTF
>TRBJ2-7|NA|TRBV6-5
CASSYEGSGYEQYF
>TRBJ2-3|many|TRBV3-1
CASSQDWRLSTDTQYF
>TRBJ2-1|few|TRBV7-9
CASSSQGRRESLDEQFF
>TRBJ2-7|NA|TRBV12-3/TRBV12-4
CASSWGLAGDEQYF
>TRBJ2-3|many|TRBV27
CASSSSTGRGTDTQYF
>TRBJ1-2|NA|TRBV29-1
CSAQKMERGYGYTF
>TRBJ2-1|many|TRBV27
CASSTRGNEQFF
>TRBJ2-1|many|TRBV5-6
CASSPGTTVWNEQFF
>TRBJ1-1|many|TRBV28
CASSSQTGTGGARTEAFF
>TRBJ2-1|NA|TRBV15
CATSRGAGNEQFF
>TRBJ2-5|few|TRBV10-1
CASRMRETQYF
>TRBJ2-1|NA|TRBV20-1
CSAYWGRRNEQFF
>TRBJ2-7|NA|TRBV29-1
CSVRGPHDYEQYF
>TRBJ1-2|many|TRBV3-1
CASSQAFGDSPNYGYTF
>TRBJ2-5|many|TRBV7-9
CASSFVRGVETQYF
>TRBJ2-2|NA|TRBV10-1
CASTGGTGELFF
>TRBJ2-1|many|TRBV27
CASRRPGLAGSAGVNEQFF